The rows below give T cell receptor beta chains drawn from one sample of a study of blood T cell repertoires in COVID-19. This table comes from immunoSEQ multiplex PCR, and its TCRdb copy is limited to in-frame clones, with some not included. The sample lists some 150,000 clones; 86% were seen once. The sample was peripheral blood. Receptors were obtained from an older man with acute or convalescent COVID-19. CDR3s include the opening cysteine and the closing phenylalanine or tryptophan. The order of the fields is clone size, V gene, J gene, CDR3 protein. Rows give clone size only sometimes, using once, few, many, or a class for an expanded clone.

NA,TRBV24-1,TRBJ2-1,CATSDFRVNEQFF
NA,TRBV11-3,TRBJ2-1,CASSLGRAPVNEQFF
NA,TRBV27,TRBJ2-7,CASSLRTSGAPFPSPYEQYF
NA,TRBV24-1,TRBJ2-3,CATSEELSTDTQYF
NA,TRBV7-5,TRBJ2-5,CARSSRTSGRRLEETQYF
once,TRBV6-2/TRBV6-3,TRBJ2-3,CASSYAGMGTDTQYF
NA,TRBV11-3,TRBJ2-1,CASSLDSGGYNEQFF
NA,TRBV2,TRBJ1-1,CASSENADTEAFF
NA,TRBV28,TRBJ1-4,CASSSITGGGEKLFF
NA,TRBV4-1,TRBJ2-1,CASSQEVGGQFF
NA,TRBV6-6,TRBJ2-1,CASSYWTSGTQGEQFF
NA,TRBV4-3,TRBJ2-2,CASSQFSSGSGTGELFF
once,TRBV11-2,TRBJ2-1,CASSLGTSGTYNEQFF
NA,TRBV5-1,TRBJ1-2,CASSISGHLYGYTF
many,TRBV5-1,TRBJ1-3,CASSSGTGGGNTIYF
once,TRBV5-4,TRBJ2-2,CASSLERGLGTGELFF
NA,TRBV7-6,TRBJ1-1,CASSLTENTEAFF
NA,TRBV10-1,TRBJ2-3,CAVTLAARTDTQYF
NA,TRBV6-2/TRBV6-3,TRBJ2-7,CASSRQGGIEQYF
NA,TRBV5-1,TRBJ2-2,CASSSLATNTGELFF
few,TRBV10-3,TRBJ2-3,CAISVGGSGTPLTDTQYF
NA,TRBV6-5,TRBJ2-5,CASTGHHRAGETQYF
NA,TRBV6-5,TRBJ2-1,CASSRSPGGYNEQFF
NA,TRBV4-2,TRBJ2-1,CASSQLSISEQFF
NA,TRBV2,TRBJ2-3,CASYGRAGDVGATDTQYF
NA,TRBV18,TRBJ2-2,CASSPPERTGELFF
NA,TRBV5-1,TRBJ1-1,CASSRGTRSSNTEAFF
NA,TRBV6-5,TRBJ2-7,CASQIDRVGEQYF
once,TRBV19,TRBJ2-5,CASRRTSGTQETQYF
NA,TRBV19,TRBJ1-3,CASNQDRSSGNTIYF
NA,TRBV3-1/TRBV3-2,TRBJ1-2,CASSHLQGDYGYTF
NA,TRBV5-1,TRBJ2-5,CASSLDKRVYQETQYF
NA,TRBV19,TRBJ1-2,CASERDYGYTF
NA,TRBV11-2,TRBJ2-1,CASSLWGAYNEQFF
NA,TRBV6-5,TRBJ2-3,CASSYSAGMVDTQYF
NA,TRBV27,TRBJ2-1,CASSPGVHNEQFF
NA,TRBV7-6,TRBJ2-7,CASSPQGTSGPYEQYF
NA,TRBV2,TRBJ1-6,CASTREFLDNSPLHF
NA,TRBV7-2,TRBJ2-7,CASSFSLLYEQYF
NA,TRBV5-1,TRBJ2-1,CASSQSENRGLQFF
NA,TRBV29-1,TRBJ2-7,CSVAAPPYEQYF
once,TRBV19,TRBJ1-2,CASTSAAEHLGYTF
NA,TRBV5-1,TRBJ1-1,CASSRARDRVTEAFF
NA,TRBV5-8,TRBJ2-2,CASSLGGLAGAGELFF
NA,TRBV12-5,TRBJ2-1,CASGRAIDNEQFF
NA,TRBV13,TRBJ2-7,CASRKSGTSEQEAYEQYF
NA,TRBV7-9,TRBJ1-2,CASSLGLLYGYTF